These T cell receptor beta chains were read from a single sample in a study of cytomegalovirus exposure and HLA in healthy donors. Measured with immunoSEQ multiplex PCR; TCRdb has only the in-frame clones, and not every one. The table has some 130,000 clones, less than 65% seen once. Sequencing was performed on PBMCs. The receptors were gathered from a man between 40 and 49 years old in good health and CMV-seropositive. Each CDR3 is given without its conserved first and last residue. The order of the fields is V gene, J gene, CDR3 length, CDR3 protein.

TRBV4-2,TRBJ2-2,14,ASSHGASGGTGELF
TRBV7-3,TRBJ1-4,12,ASSQTGFNEKLF
TRBV28,TRBJ1-2,12,ASSPDRGGSGYT
TRBV5-4,TRBJ1-3,13,ASSGGGNSGNTIY
TRBV7-2,TRBJ2-3,14,ASSLDLREHTDTQY
TRBV6-5,TRBJ2-1,13,ASIPQGAPYNEQF
TRBV14,TRBJ2-2,12,ASSRARGTGELF
TRBV7-8,TRBJ2-5,14,ASSLTRGTSGETQY
TRBV9,TRBJ2-2,17,ASSPRSMGAGGNTGELF
TRBV2,TRBJ2-7,10,ASSAGTKEQY